A single sample gave rise to the 13 T cell receptor beta chains below, sequenced in a study of blood T cell repertoires in COVID-19. The protocol was immunoSEQ multiplex PCR, while the TCRdb copy is restricted to in-frame clones and leaves out a portion. Among approximately 50,000 clones listed, just under 90% were seen once. Sequencing used peripheral blood. These receptors all stem from a man in his fifties with acute or convalescent COVID-19.

This chain joins TRBV27 and TRBJ1-1; the D is unclear. This CDR3 comprises 15 residues. Germline lookup yields CDR1 MNHEY and CDR2 SMNVEV (reference sequence). Trimming pared 4 bases from V and 3 bases from J, leaving 15 bases between. This CDR3 is CASSSPTGRYTEAFF. The CDR3 nucleotides are TGTGCCAGCAGTTCCCCGACGGGTCGGTACACTGAAGCTTTCTTT.

V is TRBV12-3 or TRBV12-4 and J is TRBJ1-2; 7 bases line up with TRBD1. The CDR3 totals 13 residues. J was trimmed by 6 bases and V by 2 bases; bases with no gene match: 3. CDR3 in amino acids: CASSLNDRDGYTF. The CDR3 DNA is TGTGCCAGCAGTTTAAACGACAGGGATGGCTACACCTTC.

The rearrangement uses TRBV10-3 and TRBJ2-5; 7 bases are shared with TRBD1. The CDR3 is 15 amino acids. With V trimmed by 0 bases and J by 5 bases, 6 bases remained unmatched. CDR1 ENHRY and CDR2 SYGVKD come from the germline V gene. CDR3: CAISESTTGLETQYF. CDR3 nucleotides: TGTGCCATCAGTGAGTCTACGACAGGGTTGGAGACCCAGTACTTC.

The chain links TRBV7-8 to TRBJ1-6; no reliable D call. The CDR3 has 12 residues. V was pared by 1 base and J by 10 bases, with 5 bases between. Germline CDR1 SGHVS, CDR2 FQNEAQ. The CDR3 DNA reads TGTGCCAGCAGCTTAGTCCTCTCACCCCTCCACTTT. Translated, it gives CASSLVLSPLHF.

The chain is built from TRBV5-1 and TRBJ2-1; tentatively, D is TRBD2 (5 bases). Germline-derived CDR1 and CDR2 are SGHRS and YFSETQ. The V end lost 4 bases, the J end lost 6 bases, and 17 bases lay between the germline ends. This CDR3 spans 15 amino acids. The CDR3 region is CASSVGPNGGNEQFF. The CDR3 nucleotides read TGCGCCAGCAGCGTCGGACCGAACGGAGGCAATGAGCAGTTCTTC. The full variable domain, completed using reference TRBV5-1 and TRBJ2-1, is KAGVTQTPRYLIKTRGQQVTLSCSPISGHRSVSWYQQTPGQGLQFLFEYFSETQRNKGNFPGRFSGRQFSNSRSEMNVSTLELGDSALYLCASSVGPNGGNEQFFGPGTRLTVL.

This chain connects TRBV5-8 to TRBJ2-3; no firm D call. This CDR3 comprises 14 residues. V lost 1 base and J lost 6, with 12 bases in between. Germline V lookup: CDR1 SGHTS, CDR2 YDEGEE. The CDR3 DNA reads as TGTGCCAGCAGCTTGATGCAGAACCCTGATACGCAGTATTTT. It encodes CASSLMQNPDTQYF.

This clone has more than one count but fewer than ten. This chain joins TRBV3-1 (or the pseudogene TRBV3-2) and TRBJ1-5; D call uncertain. Trimming took 1 base from V and 9 from J, leaving 13 bases between them. Germline assignment: CDR1 LGHDT and CDR2 YNNKEL (reference sequence). This CDR3 spans 14 amino acids. CDR3 in amino acids: CASSQGPYQRPQHF. The CDR3 bases are TGTGCCAGCAGCCAAGGACCCTATCAGCGGCCCCAGCATTTT.

The chain employs TRBV6-1 and TRBJ1-6; 8 bases fit TRBD1. Unmatched junction bases numbered 8, after V lost 3 bases and J lost 10 bases. This CDR3 has 15 residues. The V gene's germline CDR1 is MNHNS and CDR2 SASEGT. The CDR3 bases are TGTGCCAGCAGTGAGCGGAGCAGGGGGCGATCACCCCTCCACTTT. Amino acids: CASSERSRGRSPLHF.

The genes are TRBV9 and TRBJ2-1; 9 bases match TRBD2. This CDR3 spans 18 amino acids. The germline V gene encodes CDR1 SGDLS and CDR2 YYNGEE. J was trimmed by 2 bases and V by 3 bases; bases with no gene match: 12. In DNA form, the CDR3 reads TGTGCCAGCAGCGCCGGACCCTTGGTAGCGGGAGCCTACAATGAGCAGTTCTTC. Its protein product is CASSAGPLVAGAYNEQFF.

This sequence joins TRBV7-6 and TRBJ1-1, with D hard to call. Trimming pared 2 bases from V and 1 base from J, leaving 5 bases between. The CDR3 has 13 residues. CDR1 and CDR2 from the germline V gene are SGHVS and FNYEAQ. In DNA, the CDR3 is TGTGCCAGCAGCTTATCTTGGAACACTGAAGCTTTCTTT. This codes for CASSLSWNTEAFF. The whole variable domain, filled in from reference TRBV7-6 and TRBJ1-1, reads GAGVSQSPRYKVTKRGQDVALRCDPISGHVSLYWYRQALGQGPEFLTYFNYEAQQDKSGLPNDRFSAERPEGSISTLTIQRTEQRDSAMYRCASSLSWNTEAFFGQGTRLTVV.

The rearrangement uses TRBV5-1 and TRBJ1-3, with no clear D. Trimming took off 2 bases at V and 0 bases at J, with 3 bases between the two ends. CDR1 is SGHRS, CDR2 YFSETQ, per germline. The CDR3 spans 13 residues. CDR3 loop: CASSFSSGNTIYF. CDR3 sequence (DNA): TGCGCCAGCAGCTTCAGCTCTGGAAACACCATATATTTT.

This clone was observed a handful of times. The chain joins TRBV29-1 to TRBJ2-7, with D possibly TRBD1 on 6 matching bases. The CDR3 is 13 residues long. V lost 5 bases and J lost 4, with 15 bases in between. Looked up from germline, CDR1 is SQVTM and CDR2 is ANQGSEA. The CDR3 DNA sequence: TGCAGCGTTTCACAGGGTAGCACGTACGAGCAGTACTTC. Amino acids: CSVSQGSTYEQYF.

This chain links TRBV6-5 with TRBJ1-6, with D uncertain. CDR3 length: 13 residues. Trimming took 6 bases from V and 8 from J, leaving 11 bases between them. In germline, CDR1 is MNHEY, CDR2 SVGAGI. CDR3 sequence (DNA): TGTGCCAGCAGCGGGATTTTTCATTCACCCCTCCACTTT. Protein: CASSGIFHSPLHF.